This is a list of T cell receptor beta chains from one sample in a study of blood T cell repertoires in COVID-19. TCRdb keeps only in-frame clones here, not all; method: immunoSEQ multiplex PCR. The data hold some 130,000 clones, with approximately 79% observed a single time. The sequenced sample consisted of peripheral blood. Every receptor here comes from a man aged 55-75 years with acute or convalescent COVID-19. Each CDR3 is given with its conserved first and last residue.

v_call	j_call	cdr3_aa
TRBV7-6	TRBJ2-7	CASSLVHGLAGGYEQYF
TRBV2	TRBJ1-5	CASSEASRPQHF
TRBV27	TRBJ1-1	CASSLRGPNTEAFF
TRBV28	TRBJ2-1	CASSFFGGNEQFF
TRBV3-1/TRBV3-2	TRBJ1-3	CASSQEGQGTGNTIYF
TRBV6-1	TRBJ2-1	CASSERPGTSGWDEQFF
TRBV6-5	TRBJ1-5	CASSYSGQRDQPQHF
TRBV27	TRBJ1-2	CASRSDGTDYGYTF
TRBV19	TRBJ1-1	CASSPQEHTEAFF
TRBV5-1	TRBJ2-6	CASRYTGTGASGANVLTF
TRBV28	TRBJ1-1	CASSSAGMNTEAFF
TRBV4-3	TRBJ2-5	CASSPQRGGGSYRSQYF
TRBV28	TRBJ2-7	CASRPTSGPYEQYF
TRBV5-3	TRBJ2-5	CARSLRQALETQYF
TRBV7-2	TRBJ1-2	CASSLRTGGDYGYTF
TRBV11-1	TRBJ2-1	CASSLGRGNEQFF
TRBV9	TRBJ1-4	CASSVGTEFNEKLFF
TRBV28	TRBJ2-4	CASSRLSGSLSIQYF
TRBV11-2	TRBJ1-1	CASAGLNTEAFF
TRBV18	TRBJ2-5	CASSLKGETQYF
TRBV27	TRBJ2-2	CASSSGLAGVRGELFF
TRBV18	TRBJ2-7	CASSPSLGGGERSEQYF
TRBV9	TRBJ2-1	CASSVGGLNSYNEQFF
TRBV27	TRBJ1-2	CASSFDRYSYGYTF
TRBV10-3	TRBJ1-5	CAISADRGVQPQHF
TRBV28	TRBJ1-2	CASSLNRVGGYTF
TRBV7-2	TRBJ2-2	CASSPRGQLNTGELFF
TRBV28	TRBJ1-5	CASSFGGDSNQPQHF
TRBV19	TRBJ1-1	CASSITGPTEAFF
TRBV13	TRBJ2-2	CASSLAAAKRSNGELFF
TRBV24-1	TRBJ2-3	CATSDLGRDTQYF
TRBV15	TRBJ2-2	CATSRDRGLDTGELFF
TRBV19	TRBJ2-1	CASSPDRQVSGEQFF
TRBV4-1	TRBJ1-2	CASSPGEGTGWIGYTF
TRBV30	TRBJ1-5	CAWRHQGADQPQHF
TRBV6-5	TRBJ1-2	CASSYGTIGDPYGYTF
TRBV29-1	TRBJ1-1	CSVQLGGNTEAFF
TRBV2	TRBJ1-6	CASIPAYNSPLHF
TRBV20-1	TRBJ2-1	CSARRSNEQFF
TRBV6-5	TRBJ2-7	CASSYSRNYEQYF
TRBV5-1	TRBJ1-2	CASSLGTGGNGYTF
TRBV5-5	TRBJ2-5	CASSSRLADAFSETQYF
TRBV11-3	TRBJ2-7	CASSLGGLGEHEQYF
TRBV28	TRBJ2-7	CASSFPAGGTSYEQYF
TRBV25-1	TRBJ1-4	CASLSPTGEEKLFF
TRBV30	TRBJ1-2	CAWYRSGQVYGYTF
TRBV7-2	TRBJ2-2	CASSLGTSGFLGELFF
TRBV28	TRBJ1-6	CASSLRQATLWIQRSPLHF
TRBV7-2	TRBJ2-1	CASSESRSSYNEQFF
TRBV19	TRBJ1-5	CASSRDAGAQHF
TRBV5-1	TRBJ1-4	CASTRTGPNEKLFF
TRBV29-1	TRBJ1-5	CSVASGTGGGQPQHF
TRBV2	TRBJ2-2	CASGVSPSGNGELFF